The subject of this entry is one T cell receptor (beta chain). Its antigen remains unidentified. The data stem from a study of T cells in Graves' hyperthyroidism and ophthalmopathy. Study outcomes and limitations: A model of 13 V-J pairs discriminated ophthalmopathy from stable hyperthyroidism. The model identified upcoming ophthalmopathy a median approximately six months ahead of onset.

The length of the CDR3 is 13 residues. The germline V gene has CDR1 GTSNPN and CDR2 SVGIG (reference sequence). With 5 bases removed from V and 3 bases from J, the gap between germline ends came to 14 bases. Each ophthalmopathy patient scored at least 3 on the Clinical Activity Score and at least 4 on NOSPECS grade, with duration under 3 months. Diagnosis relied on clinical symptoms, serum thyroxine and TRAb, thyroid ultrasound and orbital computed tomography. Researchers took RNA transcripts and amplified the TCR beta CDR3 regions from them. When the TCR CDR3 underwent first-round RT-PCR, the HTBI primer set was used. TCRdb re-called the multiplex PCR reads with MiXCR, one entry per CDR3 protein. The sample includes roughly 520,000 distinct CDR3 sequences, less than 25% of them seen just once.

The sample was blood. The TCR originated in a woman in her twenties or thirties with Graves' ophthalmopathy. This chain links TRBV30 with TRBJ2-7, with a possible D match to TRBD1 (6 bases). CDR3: CAWVTRDNYEQYF. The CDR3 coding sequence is TGTGCCTGGGTAACCAGGGACAACTACGAGCAGTACTTC.